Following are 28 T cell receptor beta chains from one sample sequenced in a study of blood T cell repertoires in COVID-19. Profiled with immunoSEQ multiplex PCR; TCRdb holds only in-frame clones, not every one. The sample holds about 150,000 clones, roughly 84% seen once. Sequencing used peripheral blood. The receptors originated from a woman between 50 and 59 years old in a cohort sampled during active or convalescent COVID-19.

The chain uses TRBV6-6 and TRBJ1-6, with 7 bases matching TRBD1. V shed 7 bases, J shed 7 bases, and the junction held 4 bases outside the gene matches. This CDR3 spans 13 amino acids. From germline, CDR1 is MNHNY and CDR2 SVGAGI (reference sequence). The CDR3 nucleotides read TGTGCCAGCACCGGGACAGTCAATTCACCCCTCCACTTT. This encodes CASTGTVNSPLHF.

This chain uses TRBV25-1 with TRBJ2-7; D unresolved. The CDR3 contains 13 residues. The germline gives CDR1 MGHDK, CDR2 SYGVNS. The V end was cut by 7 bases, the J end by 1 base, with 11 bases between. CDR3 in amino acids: CASTVTNSYEQYF. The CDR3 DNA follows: TGTGCCAGCACAGTGACAAATTCCTACGAGCAGTACTTC.

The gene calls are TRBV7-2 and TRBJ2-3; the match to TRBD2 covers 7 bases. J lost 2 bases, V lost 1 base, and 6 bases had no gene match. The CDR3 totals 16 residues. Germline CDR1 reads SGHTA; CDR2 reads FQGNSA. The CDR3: CASSLEGTTYTDTQYF. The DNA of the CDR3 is TGTGCCAGCAGCTTAGAGGGGACTACCTACACAGATACGCAGTATTTT.

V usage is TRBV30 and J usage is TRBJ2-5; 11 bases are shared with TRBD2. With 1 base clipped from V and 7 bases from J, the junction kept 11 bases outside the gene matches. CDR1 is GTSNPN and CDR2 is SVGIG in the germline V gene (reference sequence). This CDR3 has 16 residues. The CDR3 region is CAWSAVASGGTLTQYF. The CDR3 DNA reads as TGTGCCTGGAGTGCGGTCGCTAGCGGGGGGACGCTGACCCAGTACTTC.

The CDR3 sequence is CASSAGTAFSYNSPLHF. In DNA form, the CDR3 reads TGTGCCAGCAGTGCCGGGACAGCCTTCTCCTATAATTCACCCCTCCACTTT. This chain links TRBV27 with TRBJ1-6, with 7 nucleotides matching TRBD1. This CDR3 has 17 residues. V lost 5 bases, J lost 0 bases, and 7 bases stayed unmatched. Germline loops: CDR1 MNHEY, CDR2 SMNVEV (reference sequence).

As DNA, the CDR3 is TGTGCCAGCTCTCTAAGACAGGGGGATCAGCCCCAGCATTTT. Amino acid sequence: CASSLRQGDQPQHF. This chain links TRBV2 with TRBJ1-5, with TRBD1 matching over 9 bases. This CDR3 spans 14 amino acids. Germline lookup yields CDR1 SNHLY and CDR2 FYNNEI. The J segment lost 5 bases and the V segment lost 8 bases, leaving 7 bases of the junction unmatched.

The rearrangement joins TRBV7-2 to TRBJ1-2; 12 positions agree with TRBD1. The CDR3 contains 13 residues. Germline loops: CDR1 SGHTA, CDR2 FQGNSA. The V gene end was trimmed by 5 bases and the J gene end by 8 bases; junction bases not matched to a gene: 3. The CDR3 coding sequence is TGTGCCAGCAGCAGGGACAGGGGGCAGGGCTACACCTTC. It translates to CASSRDRGQGYTF.

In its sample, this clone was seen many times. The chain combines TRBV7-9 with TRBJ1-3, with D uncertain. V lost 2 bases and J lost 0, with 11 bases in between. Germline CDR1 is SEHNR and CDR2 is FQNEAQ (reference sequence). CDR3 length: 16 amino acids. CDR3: CASSLISRNSGNTIYF. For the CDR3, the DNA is TGTGCCAGCAGCTTAATCTCGCGAAACTCTGGAAACACCATATATTTT.

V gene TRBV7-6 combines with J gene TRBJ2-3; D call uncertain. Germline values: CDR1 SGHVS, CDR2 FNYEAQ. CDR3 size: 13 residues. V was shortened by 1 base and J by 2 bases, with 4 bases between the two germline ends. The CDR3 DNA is TGTGCCAGCAGCTTAGGCTACACAGATACGCAGTATTTT. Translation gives CASSLGYTDTQYF.

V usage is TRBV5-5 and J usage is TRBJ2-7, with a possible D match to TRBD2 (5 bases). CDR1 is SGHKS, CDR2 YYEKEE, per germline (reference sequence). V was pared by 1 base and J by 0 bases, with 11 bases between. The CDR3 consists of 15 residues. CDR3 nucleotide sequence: TGTGCCAGCAGCTTGCAGGCGGGCCCCTCCTACGAGCAGTACTTC. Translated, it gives CASSLQAGPSYEQYF. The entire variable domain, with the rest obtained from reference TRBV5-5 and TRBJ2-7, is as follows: DAGVTQSPTHLIKTRGQQVTLRCSPISGHKSVSWYQQVLGQGPQFIFQYYEKEERGRGNFPDRFSARQFPNYSSELNVNALLLGDSALYLCASSLQAGPSYEQYFGPGTRLTVT.

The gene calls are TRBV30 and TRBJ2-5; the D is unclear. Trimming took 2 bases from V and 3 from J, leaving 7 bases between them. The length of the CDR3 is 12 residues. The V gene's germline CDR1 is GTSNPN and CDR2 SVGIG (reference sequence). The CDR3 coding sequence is TGTGCCTGGAGTCCGAGCAAAGAGACCCAGTACTTC. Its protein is CAWSPSKETQYF.

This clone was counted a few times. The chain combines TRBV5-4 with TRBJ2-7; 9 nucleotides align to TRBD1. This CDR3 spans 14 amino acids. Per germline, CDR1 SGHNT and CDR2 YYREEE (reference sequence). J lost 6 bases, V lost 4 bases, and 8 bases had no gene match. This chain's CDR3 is CASSLQGARSEQYF. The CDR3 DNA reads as TGTGCCAGCAGCCTACAGGGGGCGCGAAGCGAGCAGTACTTC.

The DNA of the CDR3 is TGTGCCAGCAGTCGGAAGGGGGCGGATACGCAGTATTTT. Its translation is CASSRKGADTQYF. The chain has TRBV6-5 and TRBJ2-3, with 7 bases fitting TRBD1. The CDR3 covers 13 residues. V was pared by 5 bases and J by 6 bases, with 5 bases of the junction left unmatched. Germline V gene data show CDR1 as MNHEY and CDR2 as SVGAGI.

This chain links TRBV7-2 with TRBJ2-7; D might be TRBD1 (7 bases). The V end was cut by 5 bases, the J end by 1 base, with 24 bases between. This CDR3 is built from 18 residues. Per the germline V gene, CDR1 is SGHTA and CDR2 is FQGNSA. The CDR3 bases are TGTGCCAGCAGCCTCCAAACGAGACAGGGAGGACTATCCTACGAGCAGTACTTC. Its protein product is CASSLQTRQGGLSYEQYF.

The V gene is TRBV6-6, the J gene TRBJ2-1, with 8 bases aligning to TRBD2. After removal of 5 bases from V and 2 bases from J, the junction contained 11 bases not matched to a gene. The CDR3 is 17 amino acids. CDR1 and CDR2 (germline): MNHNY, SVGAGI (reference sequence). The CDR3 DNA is TGTGCCAGCAGTCCTCGGGGGGGGCGGGTTACCTACAATGAGCAGTTCTTC. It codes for CASSPRGGRVTYNEQFF.

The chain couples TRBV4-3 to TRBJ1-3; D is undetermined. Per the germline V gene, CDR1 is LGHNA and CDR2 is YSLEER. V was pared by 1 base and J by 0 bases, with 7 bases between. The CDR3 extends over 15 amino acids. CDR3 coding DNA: TGCGCCAGCAGCCAAGCCGCGAGCTCTGGAAACACCATATATTTT. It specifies CASSQAASSGNTIYF.

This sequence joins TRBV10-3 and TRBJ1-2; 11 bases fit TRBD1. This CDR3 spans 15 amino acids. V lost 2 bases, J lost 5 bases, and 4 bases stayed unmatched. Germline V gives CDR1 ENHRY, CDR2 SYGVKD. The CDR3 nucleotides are TGTGCCATCAGTGAGCCGGACAGGGGGCGATATGGCTACACCTTC. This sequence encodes CAISEPDRGRYGYTF.

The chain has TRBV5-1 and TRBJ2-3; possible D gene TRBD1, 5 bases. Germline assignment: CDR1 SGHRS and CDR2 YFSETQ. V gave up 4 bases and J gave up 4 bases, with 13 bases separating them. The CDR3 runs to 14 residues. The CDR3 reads CASSLEPGSDTQYF. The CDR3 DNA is TGCGCCAGCAGCCTTGAACCAGGGTCAGATACGCAGTATTTT.

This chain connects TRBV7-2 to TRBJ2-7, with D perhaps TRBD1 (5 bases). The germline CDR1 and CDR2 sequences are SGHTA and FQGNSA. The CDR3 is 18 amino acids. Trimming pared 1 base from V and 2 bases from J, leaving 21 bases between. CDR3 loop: CASSLVLGVGQVPYEQYF. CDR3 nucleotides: TGTGCCAGCAGCTTAGTGTTAGGGGTTGGGCAGGTCCCCTACGAGCAGTACTTC.

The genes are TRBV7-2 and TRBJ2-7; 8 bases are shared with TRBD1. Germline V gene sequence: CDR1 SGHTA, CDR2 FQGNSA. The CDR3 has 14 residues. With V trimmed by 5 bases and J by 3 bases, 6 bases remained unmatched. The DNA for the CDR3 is TGTGCCAGCAGCCCCCGACAGGGGAACTACGAGCAGTACTTC. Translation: CASSPRQGNYEQYF.

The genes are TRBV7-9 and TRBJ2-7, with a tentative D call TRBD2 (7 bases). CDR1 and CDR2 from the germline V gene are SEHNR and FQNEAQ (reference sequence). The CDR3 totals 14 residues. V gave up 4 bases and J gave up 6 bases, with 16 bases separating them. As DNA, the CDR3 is TGTGCCAGCAGCTCCCCTGGGGGGGGCGTCGAGCAGTACTTC. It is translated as CASSSPGGGVEQYF.

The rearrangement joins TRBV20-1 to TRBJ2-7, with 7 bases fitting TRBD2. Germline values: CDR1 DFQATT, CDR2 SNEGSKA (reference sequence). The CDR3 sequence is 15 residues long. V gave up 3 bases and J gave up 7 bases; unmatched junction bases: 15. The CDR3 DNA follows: TGCAGTGCTAGTGGGGGTGGGGCACCAGCGGGGGAGCAGTACTTC. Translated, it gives CSASGGGAPAGEQYF.

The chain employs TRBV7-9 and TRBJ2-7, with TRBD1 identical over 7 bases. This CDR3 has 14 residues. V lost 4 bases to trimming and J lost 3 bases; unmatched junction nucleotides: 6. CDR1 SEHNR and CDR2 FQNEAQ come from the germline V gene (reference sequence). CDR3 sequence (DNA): TGTGCCAGCAGCTCCTTCAGGGACAGCTACGAGCAGTACTTC. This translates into CASSSFRDSYEQYF.

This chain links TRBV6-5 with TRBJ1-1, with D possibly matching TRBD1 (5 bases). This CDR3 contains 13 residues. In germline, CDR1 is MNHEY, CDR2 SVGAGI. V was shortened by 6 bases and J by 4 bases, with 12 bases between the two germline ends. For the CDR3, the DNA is TGTGCCAGCAGACCCTTGGGGGGCACTGAAGCTTTCTTT. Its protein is CASRPLGGTEAFF.

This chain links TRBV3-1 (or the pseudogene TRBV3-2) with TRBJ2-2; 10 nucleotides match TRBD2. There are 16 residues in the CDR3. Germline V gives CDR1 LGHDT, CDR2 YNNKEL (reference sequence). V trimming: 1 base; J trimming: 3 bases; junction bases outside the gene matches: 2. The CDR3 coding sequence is TGTGCCAGCAGCCAAGGCCTAGCGGGGGACACCGGGGAGCTGTTTTTT. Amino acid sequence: CASSQGLAGDTGELFF.

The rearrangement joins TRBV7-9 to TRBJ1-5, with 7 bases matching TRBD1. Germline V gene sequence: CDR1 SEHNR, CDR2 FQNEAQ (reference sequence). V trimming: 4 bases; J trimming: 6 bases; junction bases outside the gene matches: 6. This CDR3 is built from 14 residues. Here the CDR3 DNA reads TGTGCCAGCAGCTCGGACAGGTTAAGTCAGCCCCAGCATTTT. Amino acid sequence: CASSSDRLSQPQHF.

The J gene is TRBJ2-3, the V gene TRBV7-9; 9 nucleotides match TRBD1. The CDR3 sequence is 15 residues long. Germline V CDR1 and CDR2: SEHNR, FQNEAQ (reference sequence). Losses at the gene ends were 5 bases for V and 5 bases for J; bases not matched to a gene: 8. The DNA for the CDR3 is TGTGCCAGCAGCCCTCGTACAGGGGGCAGAGATACGCAGTATTTT. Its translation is CASSPRTGGRDTQYF.

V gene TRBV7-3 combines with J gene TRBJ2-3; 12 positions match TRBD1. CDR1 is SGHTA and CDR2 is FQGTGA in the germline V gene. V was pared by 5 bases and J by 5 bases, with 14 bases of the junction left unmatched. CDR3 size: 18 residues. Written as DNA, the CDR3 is TGTGCCAGCAGCCGGGGACAGGGGGCGTCGGCGTATAGAGATACGCAGTATTTT. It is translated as CASSRGQGASAYRDTQYF.